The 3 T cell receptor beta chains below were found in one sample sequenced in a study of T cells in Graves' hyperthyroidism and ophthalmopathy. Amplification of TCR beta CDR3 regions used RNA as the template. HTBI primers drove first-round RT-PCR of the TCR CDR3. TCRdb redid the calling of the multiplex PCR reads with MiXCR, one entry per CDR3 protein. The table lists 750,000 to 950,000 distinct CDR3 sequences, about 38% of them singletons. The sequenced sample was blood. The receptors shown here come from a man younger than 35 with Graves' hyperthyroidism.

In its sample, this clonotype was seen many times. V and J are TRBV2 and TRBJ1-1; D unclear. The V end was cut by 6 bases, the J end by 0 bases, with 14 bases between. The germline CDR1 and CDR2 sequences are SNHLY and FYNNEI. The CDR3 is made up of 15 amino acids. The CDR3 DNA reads TGTGCCAGCAGAAACAGCGCTCTCATGAACACTGAAGCTTTCTTT. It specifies CASRNSALMNTEAFF.

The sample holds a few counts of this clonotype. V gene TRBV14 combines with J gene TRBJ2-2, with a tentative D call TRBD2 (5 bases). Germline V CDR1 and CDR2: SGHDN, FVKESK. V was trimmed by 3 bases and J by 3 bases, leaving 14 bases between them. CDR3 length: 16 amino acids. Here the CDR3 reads CASSQRGPRHTGELFF. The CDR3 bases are TGTGCCAGCAGCCAGCGAGGGCCTCGACACACCGGGGAGCTGTTTTTT.

In DNA, the CDR3 is TGTGCCAGCAGCCTCGTCCTATTGGGGACTGAAGCTTTCTTT. As protein: CASSLVLLGTEAFF. The J gene is TRBJ1-1, the V gene TRBV5-6; D uncertain. The germline gives CDR1 SGHDT, CDR2 YYEEEE. Trimming removed 4 bases from V and 5 bases from J, with 15 bases in between. The length of the CDR3 is 14 residues.